The TCR beta chain described here comes from a study of T cells in localized non-small cell lung cancer. Study results and limitations: Highest T cell clonality was seen in uninvolved adjacent lung, surpassing that measured in tumor.

V shed 1 base and J shed 3 bases, with 4 bases lying between them. Germline V gene lookup returns CDR1 SGHDT and CDR2 YYEEEE. This CDR3 comprises 12 residues. In regard to this clone: What it binds is not known.

Profiled with immunoSEQ multiplex PCR; TCRdb holds only in-frame clones, not every one. The sample has roughly 7,800 clones, under 95% seen once; the top ten hold 2.9%. The V call is TRBV5-6, the J call TRBJ1-2; D is uncertain. This sequence was found in a woman aged 40 to 75 with stage I lung adenocarcinoma. The source material was peripheral blood, sampled before any cancer treatment. Written as DNA, the CDR3 is TGTGCCAGCAGCTTGACACACTATGGCTACACCTTC. Translating gives CASSLTHYGYTF.